The sample holds a few counts of the clone carrying this T cell receptor (beta chain). Its antigen remains unidentified. PCR involved 60 Vbeta and 13 Jbeta primers. Profiled with immunoSEQ multiplex PCR; TCRdb holds only in-frame clones, not every one. This sample carries around 200,000 clones, 77% of them seen once, and the ten largest clones take 2.5% to 3%. V lost 2 bases, J lost 3 bases, and 11 bases lay in between. The germline CDR1 and CDR2 sequences are GTSNPN and SVGIG (reference sequence). The CDR3 covers 14 residues. This sample is drawn from a study of cytomegalovirus exposure and HLA in healthy donors. Study-level results: Later analysis associated a missense DCLRE1C variant with TCR beta V- and J-gene trimming.

This TCR came from an older woman in good health and CMV-seropositive. This chain connects TRBV30 to TRBJ1-3; D perhaps matches TRBD1 (5 bases). What was sequenced was PBMCs. The CDR3 nucleotides are TGTGCCTGGAGTCGGCGGGACGGTGGAAACACCATATATTTT. Protein sequence: CAWSRRDGGNTIYF.